Detailed here is one T cell receptor beta chain. Its antigen is undetermined. In germline, CDR1 is LGHNA, CDR2 YNFKEQ. This CDR3 has 16 amino acids. The germline V and J ends were trimmed by 0 bases and 1 base, with 7 bases remaining between them. A TCRbeta library incorporating unique molecular identifiers was prepared. TCRdb reprocessed the PCR reads via MiXCR and lists one record per CDR3 protein. Found here are approximately 47,000 distinct CDR3 sequences, around half of them singletons; the top ten hold approximately 38%. The record originates from a study of T-cell reconstitution after alpha-beta-depleted transplantation in children. Findings and limits, study-wide: Reportedly, alpha-beta T cells present about two months post-transplant originated from several hundred expanded clones of graft origin. Some patients owed their high day-60 TCRbeta diversity to surviving recipient T cells and thymic progenitors. Most T-cell counts and diversity one year after the transplant came from T cells that were newly produced.

Sequencing was performed on peripheral blood, taken before TCRalphabeta/CD19-depleted stem cell transplant. V gene TRBV4-2 combines with J gene TRBJ2-6; no reliable D call. This clonotype was obtained from a boy in the first two years of life with SCID, due to receive a stem cell transplant. Here the CDR3 reads CASSQEPDSGANVLTF. CDR3 DNA: TGTGCCAGCAGCCAAGAGCCAGATTCTGGGGCCAACGTCCTGACTTTC.